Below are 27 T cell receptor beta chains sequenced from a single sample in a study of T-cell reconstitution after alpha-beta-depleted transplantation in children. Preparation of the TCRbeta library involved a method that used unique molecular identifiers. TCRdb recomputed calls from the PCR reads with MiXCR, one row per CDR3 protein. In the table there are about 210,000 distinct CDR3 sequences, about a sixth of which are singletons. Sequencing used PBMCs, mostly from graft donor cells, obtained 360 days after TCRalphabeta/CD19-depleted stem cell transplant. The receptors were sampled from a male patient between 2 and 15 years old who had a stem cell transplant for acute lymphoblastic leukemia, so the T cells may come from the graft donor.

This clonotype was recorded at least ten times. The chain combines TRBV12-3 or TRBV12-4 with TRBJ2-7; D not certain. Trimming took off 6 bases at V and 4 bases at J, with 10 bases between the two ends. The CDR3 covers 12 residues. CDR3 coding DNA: TGTGCCAGCAGCCCCGGTCCTTACGAGCAGTACTTC. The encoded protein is CASSPGPYEQYF.

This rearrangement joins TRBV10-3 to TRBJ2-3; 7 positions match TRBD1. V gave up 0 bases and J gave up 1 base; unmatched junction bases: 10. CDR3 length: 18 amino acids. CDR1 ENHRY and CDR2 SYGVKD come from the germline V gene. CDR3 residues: CAISESRKDGTGTDTQYF. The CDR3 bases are TGTGCCATCAGTGAGTCGAGGAAGGACGGGACAGGCACAGATACGCAGTATTTT.

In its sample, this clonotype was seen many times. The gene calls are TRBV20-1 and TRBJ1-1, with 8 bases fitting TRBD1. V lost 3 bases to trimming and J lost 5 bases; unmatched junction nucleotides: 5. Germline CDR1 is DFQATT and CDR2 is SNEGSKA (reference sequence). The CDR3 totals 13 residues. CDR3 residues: CSARRQGRTEAFF. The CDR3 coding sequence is TGCAGTGCTAGGCGACAGGGGCGGACTGAAGCTTTCTTT.

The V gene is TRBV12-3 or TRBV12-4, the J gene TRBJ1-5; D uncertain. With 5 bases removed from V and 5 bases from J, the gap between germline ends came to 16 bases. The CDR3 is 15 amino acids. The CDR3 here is CASSPAPGLDQPQHF. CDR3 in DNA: TGTGCCAGCAGTCCCGCCCCGGGGTTGGATCAGCCCCAGCATTTT.

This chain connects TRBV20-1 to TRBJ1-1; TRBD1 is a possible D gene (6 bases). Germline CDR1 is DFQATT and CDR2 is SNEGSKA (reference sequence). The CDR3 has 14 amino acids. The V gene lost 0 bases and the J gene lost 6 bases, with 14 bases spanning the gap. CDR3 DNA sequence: TGCAGTGCTAGAGATTATTTGGGGGCCTCTGAAGCTTTCTTT. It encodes CSARDYLGASEAFF.

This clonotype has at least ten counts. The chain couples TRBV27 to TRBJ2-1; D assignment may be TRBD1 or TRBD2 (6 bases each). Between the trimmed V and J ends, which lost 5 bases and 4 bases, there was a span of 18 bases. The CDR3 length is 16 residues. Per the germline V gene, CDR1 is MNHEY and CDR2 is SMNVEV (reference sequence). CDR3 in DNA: TGTGCCAGCAGTGTTTCAGGCGGGGACACATACAATGAGCAGTTCTTC. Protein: CASSVSGGDTYNEQFF.

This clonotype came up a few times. The CDR3 DNA sequence: TGTGCCATTGGCAAGCGGGGGGAAGCAGATACGCAGTATTTT. Protein: CAIGKRGEADTQYF. The gene calls are TRBV28 and TRBJ2-3; 9 bases are a match to TRBD2. CDR1 is MDHEN, CDR2 SYDVKM, per germline. J lost 4 bases, V lost 10 bases, and 9 bases had no gene match. The CDR3 runs 14 residues.

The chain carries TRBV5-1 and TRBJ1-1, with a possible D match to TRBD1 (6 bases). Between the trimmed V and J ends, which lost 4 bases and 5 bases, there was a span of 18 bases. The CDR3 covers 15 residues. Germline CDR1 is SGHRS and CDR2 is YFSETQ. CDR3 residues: CASSPHRVKGTEAFF. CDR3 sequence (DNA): TGCGCCAGCAGCCCACACAGGGTAAAGGGGACTGAAGCTTTCTTT. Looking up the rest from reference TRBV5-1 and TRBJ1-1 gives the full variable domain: KAGVTQTPRYLIKTRGQQVTLSCSPISGHRSVSWYQQTPGQGLQFLFEYFSETQRNKGNFPGRFSGRQFSNSRSEMNVSTLELGDSALYLCASSPHRVKGTEAFFGQGTRLTVV.

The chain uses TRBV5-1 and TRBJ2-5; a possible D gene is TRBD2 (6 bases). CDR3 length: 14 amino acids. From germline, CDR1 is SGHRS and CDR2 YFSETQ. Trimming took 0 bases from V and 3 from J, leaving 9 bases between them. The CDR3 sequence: CASSLGVAEETQYF. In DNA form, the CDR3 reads TGCGCCAGCAGCTTGGGGGTAGCGGAAGAGACCCAGTACTTC.

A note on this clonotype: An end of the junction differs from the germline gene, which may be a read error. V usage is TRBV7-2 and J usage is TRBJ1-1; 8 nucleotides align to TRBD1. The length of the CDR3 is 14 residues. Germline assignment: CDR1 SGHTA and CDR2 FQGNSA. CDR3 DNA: TGTGCCAGCAGCTACGGACAGGGAGAAGGTGTGACGGTCTTT. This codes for CASSYGQGEGVTVF.

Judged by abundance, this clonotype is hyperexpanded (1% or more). The CDR3 region is CASSQSVHNEQFF. CDR3 sequence (DNA): TGTGCCAGCAGCCAGAGCGTGCACAATGAGCAGTTCTTC. The chain recombines TRBV14 with TRBJ2-1, with D uncertain. The CDR3 consists of 13 residues. Trimming removed 3 bases at V and 5 bases at J, with 8 bases between. Germline assignment: CDR1 SGHDN and CDR2 FVKESK.

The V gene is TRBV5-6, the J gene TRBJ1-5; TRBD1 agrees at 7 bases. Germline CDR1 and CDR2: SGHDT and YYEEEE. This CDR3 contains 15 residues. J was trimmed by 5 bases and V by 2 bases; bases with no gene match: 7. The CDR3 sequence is CASSFNRGGDQPQHF. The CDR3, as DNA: TGTGCCAGCAGCTTTAACAGGGGAGGGGATCAGCCCCAGCATTTT. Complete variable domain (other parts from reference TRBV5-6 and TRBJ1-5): DAGVTQSPTHLIKTRGQQVTLRCSPKSGHDTVSWYQQALGQGPQFIFQYYEEEERQRGNFPDRFSGHQFPNYSSELNVNALLLGDSALYLCASSFNRGGDQPQHFGDGTRLSIL.

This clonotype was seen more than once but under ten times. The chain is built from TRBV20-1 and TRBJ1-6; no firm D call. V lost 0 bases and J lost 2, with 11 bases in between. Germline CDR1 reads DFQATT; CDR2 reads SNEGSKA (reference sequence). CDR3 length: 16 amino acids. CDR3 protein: CSARDSELPYNSPLHF. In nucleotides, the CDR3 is TGCAGTGCTAGAGATTCTGAGTTACCCTATAATTCACCCCTCCACTTT.

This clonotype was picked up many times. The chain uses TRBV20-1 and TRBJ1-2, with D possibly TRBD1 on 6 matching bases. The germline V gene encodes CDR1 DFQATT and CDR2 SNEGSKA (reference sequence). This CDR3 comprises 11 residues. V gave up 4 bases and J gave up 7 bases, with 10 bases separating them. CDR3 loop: CSATGVGGYTF. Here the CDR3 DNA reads TGCAGTGCTACAGGGGTTGGTGGCTACACCTTC.

CDR3 in amino acids: CASSSDRTINQPQHF. The DNA for the CDR3 is TGTGCCAGCAGCTCCGACAGGACTATAAATCAGCCCCAGCATTTT. The chain carries TRBV7-8 and TRBJ1-5; TRBD1 is a possible D gene (6 bases). V was cut by 4 bases and J by 4 bases, with 14 bases left in between. From germline, CDR1 is SGHVS and CDR2 FQNEAQ. The CDR3 spans 15 residues.

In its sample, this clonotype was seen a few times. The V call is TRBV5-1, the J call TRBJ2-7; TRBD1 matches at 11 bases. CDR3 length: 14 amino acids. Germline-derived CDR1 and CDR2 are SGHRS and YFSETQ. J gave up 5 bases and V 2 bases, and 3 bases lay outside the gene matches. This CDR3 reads CASSFRTGGDEQYF. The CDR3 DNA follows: TGCGCCAGCAGCTTCAGGACAGGGGGCGACGAGCAGTACTTC. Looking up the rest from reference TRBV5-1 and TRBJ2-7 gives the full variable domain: KAGVTQTPRYLIKTRGQQVTLSCSPISGHRSVSWYQQTPGQGLQFLFEYFSETQRNKGNFPGRFSGRQFSNSRSEMNVSTLELGDSALYLCASSFRTGGDEQYFGPGTRLTVT.

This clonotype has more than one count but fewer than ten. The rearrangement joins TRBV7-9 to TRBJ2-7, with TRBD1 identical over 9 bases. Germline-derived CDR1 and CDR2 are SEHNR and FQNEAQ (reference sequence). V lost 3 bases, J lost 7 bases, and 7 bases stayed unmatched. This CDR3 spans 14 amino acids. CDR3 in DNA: TGTGCCAGCAGCTTGGCCGGGACAGGGAATGAGCAGTACTTC. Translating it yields CASSLAGTGNEQYF.

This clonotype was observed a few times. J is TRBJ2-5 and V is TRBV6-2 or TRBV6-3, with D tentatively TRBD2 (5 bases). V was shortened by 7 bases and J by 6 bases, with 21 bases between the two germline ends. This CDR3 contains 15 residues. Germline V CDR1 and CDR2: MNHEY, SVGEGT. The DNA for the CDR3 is TGTGCCAGCACCCACGATGGTCCTAGCTTCAAGACCCAGTACTTC. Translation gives CASTHDGPSFKTQYF.

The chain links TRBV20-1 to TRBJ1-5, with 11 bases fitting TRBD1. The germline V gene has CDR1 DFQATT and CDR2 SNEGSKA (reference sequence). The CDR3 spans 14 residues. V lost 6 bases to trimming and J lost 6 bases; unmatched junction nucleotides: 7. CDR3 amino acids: CSARTGGVSQPQHF. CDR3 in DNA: TGCAGTGCCAGGACAGGGGGCGTATCTCAGCCCCAGCATTTT.

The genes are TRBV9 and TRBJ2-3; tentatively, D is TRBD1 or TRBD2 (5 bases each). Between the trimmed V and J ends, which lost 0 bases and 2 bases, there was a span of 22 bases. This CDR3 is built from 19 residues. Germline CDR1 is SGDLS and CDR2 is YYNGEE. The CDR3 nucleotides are TGTGCCAGCAGCGTAGTTCCCACTCGGGGCAGTTCCCTCACAGATACGCAGTATTTT. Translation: CASSVVPTRGSSLTDTQYF.

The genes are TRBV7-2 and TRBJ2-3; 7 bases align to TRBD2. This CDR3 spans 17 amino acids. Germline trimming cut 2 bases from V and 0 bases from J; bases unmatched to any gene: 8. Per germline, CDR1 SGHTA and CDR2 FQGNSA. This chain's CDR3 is CASSLRPTSLSTDTQYF. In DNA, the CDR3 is TGTGCCAGCAGCTTAAGACCGACTAGCCTTAGCACAGATACGCAGTATTTT.

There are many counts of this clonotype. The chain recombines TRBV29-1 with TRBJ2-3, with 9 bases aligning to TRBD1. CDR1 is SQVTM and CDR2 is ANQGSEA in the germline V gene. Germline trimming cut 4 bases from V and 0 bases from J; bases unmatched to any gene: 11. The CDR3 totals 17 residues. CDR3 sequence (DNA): TGCAGCGTTGCGGTGGGGACAGGGATGCGGAGCACAGATACGCAGTATTTT. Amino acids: CSVAVGTGMRSTDTQYF.

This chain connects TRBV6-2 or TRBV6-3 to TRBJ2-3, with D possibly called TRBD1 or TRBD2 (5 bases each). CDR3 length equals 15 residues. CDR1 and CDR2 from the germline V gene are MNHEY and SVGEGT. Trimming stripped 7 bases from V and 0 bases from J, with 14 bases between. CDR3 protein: CASNLGTTSTDTQYF. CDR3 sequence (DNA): TGTGCCAGCAATCTGGGGACCACTAGCACAGATACGCAGTATTTT.

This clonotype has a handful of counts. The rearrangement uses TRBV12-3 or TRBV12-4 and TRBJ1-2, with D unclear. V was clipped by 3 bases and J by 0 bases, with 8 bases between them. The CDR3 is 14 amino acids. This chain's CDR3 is CASSFMGSNYGYTF. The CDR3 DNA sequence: TGTGCCAGCAGTTTTATGGGTTCTAACTATGGCTACACCTTC.

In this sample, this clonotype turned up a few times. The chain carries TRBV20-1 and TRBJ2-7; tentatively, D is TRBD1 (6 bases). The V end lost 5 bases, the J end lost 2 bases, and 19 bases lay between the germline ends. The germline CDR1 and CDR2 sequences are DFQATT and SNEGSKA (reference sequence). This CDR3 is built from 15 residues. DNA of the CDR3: TGCAGTGCTTTGAACCTGAACAGGGTCCCCTACGAGCAGTACTTC. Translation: CSALNLNRVPYEQYF.

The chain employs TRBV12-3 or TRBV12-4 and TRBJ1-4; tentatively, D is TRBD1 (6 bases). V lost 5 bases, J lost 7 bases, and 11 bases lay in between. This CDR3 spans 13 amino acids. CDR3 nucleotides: TGTGCCAGCAGTGCCGAAGGGGGTGAAAAACTGTTTTTT. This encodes CASSAEGGEKLFF.

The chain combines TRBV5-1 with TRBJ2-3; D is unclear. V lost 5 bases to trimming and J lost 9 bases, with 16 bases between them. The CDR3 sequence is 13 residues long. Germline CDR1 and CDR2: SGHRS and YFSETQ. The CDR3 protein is CASSATQEGTQYF. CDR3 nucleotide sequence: TGCGCCAGCAGTGCCACGCAGGAAGGGACGCAGTATTTT.